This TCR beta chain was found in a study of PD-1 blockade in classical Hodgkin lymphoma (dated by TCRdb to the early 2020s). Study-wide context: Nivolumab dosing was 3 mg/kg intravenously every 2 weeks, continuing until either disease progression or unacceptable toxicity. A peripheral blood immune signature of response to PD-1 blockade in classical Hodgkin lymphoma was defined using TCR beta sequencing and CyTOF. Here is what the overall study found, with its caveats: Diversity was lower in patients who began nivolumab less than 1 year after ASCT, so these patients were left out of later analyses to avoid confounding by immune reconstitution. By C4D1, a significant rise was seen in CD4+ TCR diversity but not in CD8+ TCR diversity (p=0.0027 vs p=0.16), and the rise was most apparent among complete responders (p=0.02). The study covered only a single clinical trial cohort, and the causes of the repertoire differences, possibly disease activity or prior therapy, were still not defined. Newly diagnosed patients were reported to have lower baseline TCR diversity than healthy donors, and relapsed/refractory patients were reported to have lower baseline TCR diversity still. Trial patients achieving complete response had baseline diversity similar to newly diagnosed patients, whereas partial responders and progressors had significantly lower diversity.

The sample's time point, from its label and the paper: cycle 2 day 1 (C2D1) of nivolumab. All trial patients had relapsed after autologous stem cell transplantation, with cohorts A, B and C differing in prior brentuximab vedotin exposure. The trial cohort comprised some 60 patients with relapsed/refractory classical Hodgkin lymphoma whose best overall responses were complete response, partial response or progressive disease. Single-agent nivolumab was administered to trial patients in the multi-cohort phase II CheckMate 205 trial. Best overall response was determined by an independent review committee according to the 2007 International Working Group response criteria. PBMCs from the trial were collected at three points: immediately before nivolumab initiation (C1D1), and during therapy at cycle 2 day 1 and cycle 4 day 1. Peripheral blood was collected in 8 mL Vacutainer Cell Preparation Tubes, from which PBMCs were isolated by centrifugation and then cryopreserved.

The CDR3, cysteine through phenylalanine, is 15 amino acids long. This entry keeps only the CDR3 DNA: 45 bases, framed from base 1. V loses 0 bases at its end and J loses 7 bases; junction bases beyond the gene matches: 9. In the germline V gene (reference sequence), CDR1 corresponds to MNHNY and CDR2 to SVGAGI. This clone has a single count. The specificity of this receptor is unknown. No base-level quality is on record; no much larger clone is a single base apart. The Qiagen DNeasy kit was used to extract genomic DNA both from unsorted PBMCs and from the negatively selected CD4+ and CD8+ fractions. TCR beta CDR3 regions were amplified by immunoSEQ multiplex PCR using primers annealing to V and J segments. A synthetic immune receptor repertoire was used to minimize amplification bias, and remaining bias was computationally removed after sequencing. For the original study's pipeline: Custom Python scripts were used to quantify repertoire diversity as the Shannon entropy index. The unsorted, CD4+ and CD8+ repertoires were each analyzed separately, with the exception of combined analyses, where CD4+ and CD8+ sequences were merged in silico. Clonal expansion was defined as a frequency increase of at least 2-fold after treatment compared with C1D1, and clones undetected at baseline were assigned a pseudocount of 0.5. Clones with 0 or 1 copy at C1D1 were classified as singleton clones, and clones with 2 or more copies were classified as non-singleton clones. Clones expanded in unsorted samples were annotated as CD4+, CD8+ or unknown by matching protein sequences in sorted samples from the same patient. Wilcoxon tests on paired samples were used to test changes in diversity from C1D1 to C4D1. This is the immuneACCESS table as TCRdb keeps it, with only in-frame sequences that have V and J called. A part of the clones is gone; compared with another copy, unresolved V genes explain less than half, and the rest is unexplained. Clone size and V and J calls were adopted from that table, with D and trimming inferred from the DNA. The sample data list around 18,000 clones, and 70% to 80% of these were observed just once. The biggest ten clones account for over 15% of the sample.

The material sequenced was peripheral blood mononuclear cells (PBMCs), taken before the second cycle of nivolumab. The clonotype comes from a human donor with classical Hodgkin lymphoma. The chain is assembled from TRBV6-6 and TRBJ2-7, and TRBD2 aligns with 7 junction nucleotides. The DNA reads TGTGCCAGCAGTTACTCAACCACGGGGGGTCGGGAGCAGTACTTC. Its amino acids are CASSYSTTGGREQYF.